Sequencing of this T cell receptor beta chain was carried out in a study of T cell changes during pregnancy in multiple sclerosis. This CDR3 is 13 amino acids long. Germline-derived CDR1 and CDR2 are LNHDA and SQIVND (reference sequence). With V trimmed by 10 bases and J by 6 bases, 7 bases remained unmatched. TCRdb's copy holds only in-frame clones and misses some; the assay was immunoSEQ multiplex PCR. The sample has tens of thousands of clones, about 91% seen once. The chain has TRBV19 and TRBJ2-5, with 11 bases lining up with TRBD2. Sequencing used CD4+ T cells from peripheral blood mononuclear cells, obtained in the second trimester of pregnancy. This receptor was identified in a female donor with multiple sclerosis, enrolled in a pregnancy study. The DNA of the CDR3 is TGTGCCACTACTAGCGGGAGTACGAAGACCCAGTACTTC. Translating it yields CATTSGSTKTQYF. Complete variable domain (other parts from reference TRBV19 and TRBJ2-5): DGGITQSPKYLFRKEGQNVTLSCEQNLNHDAMYWYRQDPGQGLRLIYYSQIVNDFQKGDIAEGYSVSREKKESFPLTVTSAQKNPTAFYLCATTSGSTKTQYFGPGTRLLVL.